This T cell receptor (beta chain) was recorded in a study of spatial heterogeneity in lung cancer. At the level of the study: Donation came from approximately 69 patients with untreated early-stage non-small cell lung cancer. Available PBMC from follow-up, collected a median of around two years after resection, underwent sequencing.

This clonotype was found many times. The antigen is unknown. Time point here: blood at routine non-recurrence follow-up after resection. Unsorted tumor, nontumor lung tissue or cryopreserved PBMC supplied the whole RNA. The germline V gene has CDR1 SGHRS and CDR2 YFSETQ. The CDR3 runs to 15 residues. V lost 7 bases and J 0 bases, leaving 15 bases between the germline ends. Study findings and constraints: Blood contained ubiquitous expanded tumor TCRs more at resection than at follow-up.

TCRdb reanalysed the 5' RACE reads using MiXCR and keeps one entry per CDR3 protein. The profile covers roughly 71,000 distinct CDR3 sequences, with roughly 8.9% appearing a single time and around 1.9% taken by the ten largest. The sequenced sample was PBMCs, obtained at follow-up. The receptor was derived from a female donor with early-stage non-small cell lung cancer. J is TRBJ2-3 and V is TRBV5-1; D is ambiguous. This CDR3 is CASSSKGISTDTQYF. The CDR3 nucleotides are TGCGCCAGCTCGTCTAAAGGTATCAGCACAGATACGCAGTATTTT.